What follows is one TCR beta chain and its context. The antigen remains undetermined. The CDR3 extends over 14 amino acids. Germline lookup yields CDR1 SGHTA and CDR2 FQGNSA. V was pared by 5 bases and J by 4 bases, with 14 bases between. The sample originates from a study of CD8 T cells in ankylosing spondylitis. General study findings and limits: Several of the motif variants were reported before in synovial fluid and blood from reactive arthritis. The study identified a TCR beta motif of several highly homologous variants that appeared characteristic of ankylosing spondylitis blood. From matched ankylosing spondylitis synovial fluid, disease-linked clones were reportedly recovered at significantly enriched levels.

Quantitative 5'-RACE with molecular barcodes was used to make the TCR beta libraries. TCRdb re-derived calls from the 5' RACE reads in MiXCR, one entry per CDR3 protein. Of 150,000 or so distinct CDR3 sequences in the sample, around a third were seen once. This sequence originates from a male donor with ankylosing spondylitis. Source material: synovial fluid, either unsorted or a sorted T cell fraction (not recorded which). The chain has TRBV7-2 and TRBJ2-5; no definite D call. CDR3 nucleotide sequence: TGTGCCAGCAGCGCCTACGCGTCAGGAGAGACCCAGTACTTC. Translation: CASSAYASGETQYF.